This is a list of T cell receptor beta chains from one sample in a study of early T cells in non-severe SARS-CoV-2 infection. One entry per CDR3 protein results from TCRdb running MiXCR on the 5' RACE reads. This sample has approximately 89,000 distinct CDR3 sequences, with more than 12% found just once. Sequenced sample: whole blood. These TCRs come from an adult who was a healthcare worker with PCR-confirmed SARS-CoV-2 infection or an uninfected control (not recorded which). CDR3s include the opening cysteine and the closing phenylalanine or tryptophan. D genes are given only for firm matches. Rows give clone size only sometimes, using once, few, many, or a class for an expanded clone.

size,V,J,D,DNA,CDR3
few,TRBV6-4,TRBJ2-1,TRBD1,TGTGCCAGCAGCAAGGGACAGGGGGCGAACAATGAGCAGTTCTTC,CASSKGQGANNEQFF
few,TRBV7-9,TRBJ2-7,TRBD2,TGTGCCAGCAGCTCCCCCGGACTAGCGGGGTCCTACGAGCAGTACTTC,CASSSPGLAGSYEQYF
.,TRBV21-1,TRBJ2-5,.,TGTGCCAGCAACAAACTAGTCGGGGTGGAGACCCAGTACTTC,CASNKLVGVETQYF
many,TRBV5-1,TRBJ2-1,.,TGCGCCAGCCGGGCGGGGAAAGACAATGAGCAGTTCTTC,CASRAGKDNEQFF
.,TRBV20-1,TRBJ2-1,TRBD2,TGCAGTGCCACTTCGCGGGAAGCGGGAGATGAGCAGTTCTTC,CSATSREAGDEQFF
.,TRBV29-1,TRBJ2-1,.,TGCAGCGTTGAGGGGCTCCGGACGAATGAGCAGTTCTTC,CSVEGLRTNEQFF
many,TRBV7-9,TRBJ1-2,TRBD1,TGTGCCAGCAGCCCCAACCCCGGACAGGCTTACTATGGCTACACCTTC,CASSPNPGQAYYGYTF
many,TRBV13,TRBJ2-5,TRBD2,TGTGCCAGCAGCTTAGCTTCTAGCGGCCCCCAAGAGACCCAGTACTTC,CASSLASSGPQETQYF
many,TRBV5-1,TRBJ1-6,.,TGCGCCAGCAGCTTGGGTCCTGGGTCACCCCTCCACTTT,CASSLGPGSPLHF
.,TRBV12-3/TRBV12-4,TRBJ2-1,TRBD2,TGTGCCAGCCTTCGGACTAGCGGGGGCAATGAGCAGTTCTTC,CASLRTSGGNEQFF
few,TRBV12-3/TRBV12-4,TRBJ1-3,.,TGTGCCAGCAGTAAGACAGTCTATTCTGGAAACACCATATATTTT,CASSKTVYSGNTIYF
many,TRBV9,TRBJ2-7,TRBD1,TGTGCCAGCAGCGCCCTGGGGTCCCGGGACAGCGACCTCCTTAACGAGCAGTACTTC,CASSALGSRDSDLLNEQYF
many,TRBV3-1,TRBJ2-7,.,TGTGCCAGCAGCCAAGAATACGAGCAGTACTTC,CASSQEYEQYF
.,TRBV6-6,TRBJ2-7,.,TGTGCCAGCAGTTCCGGAAACTCCTACGAGCAGTACTTC,CASSSGNSYEQYF
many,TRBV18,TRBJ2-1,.,TGTGCCAGCTCACCCACCAGGGGTGGCGATGAGCAGTTCTTC,CASSPTRGGDEQFF
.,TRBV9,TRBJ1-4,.,TGTGCCAGCAGCCCAAGTCTGGGGACTAATGAAAAACTGTTTTTT,CASSPSLGTNEKLFF
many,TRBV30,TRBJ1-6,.,TGTGCCTGGAGGGTAAGACCTGAGAATTCACCCCTCCACTTT,CAWRVRPENSPLHF